This entry concerns a single TCR beta chain. The source of the sample is a study of blood T cell repertoires in COVID-19. The V and J ends lost 2 bases and 6 bases respectively, with 5 bases between them. There are 12 residues in the CDR3. Per germline, CDR1 SEHNR and CDR2 FQNEAQ (reference sequence). Original methodology: Estimation of nucleated cell counts relied on the amplification of reference gene primers. Sequencing used immunoSEQ multiplex PCR; TCRdb keeps in-frame clones, though not all of them. V and J calls and clone size are given by that table; D and trimming were obtained from the DNA. Among fewer than 300,000 clones, around 85% were seen once, and the ten largest hold roughly 4.6%.

This chain connects TRBV7-9 to TRBJ2-1; D is uncertain. The specimen was peripheral blood. The sequence was obtained from a man in his fifties with active or convalescent COVID-19. CDR3 sequence reads: CASSLWANEQFF. CDR3 DNA sequence: TGTGCCAGCAGCTTATGGGCCAATGAGCAGTTCTTC.